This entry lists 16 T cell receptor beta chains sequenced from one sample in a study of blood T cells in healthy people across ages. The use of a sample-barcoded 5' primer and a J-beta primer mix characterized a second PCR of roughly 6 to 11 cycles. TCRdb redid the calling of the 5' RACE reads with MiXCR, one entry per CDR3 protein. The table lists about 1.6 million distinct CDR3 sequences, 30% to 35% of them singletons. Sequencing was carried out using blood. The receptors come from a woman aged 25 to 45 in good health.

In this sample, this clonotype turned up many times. The CDR3 nucleotides read TGCAGTGCTAAGTCCGTAGCCCAGCAGTATTTT. It yields the protein CSAKSVAQQYF. The chain joins TRBV20-1 to TRBJ2-3; unclear D gene. This CDR3 has 11 residues. CDR1 DFQATT and CDR2 SNEGSKA come from the germline V gene (reference sequence). Trimming stripped 4 bases from V and 11 bases from J, with 13 bases between.

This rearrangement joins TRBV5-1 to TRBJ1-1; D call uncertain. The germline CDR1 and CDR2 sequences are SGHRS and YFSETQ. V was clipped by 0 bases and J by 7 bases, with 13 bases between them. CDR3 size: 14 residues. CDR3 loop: CASSLVPGLIEAFF. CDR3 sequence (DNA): TGCGCCAGCAGCTTGGTACCGGGCCTCATTGAAGCTTTCTTT.

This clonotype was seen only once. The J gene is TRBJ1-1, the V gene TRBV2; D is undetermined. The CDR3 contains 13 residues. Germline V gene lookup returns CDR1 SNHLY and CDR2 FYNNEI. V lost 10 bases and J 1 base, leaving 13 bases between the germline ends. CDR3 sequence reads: CATERDSNTEAFF. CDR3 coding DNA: TGTGCCACAGAACGGGATTCGAACACTGAAGCTTTCTTT.

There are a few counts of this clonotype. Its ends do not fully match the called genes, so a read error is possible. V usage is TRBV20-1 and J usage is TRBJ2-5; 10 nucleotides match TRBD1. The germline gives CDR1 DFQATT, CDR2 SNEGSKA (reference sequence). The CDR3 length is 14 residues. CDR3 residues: CSAAGTGVMETRYF. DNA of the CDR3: TGCAGTGCGGCCGGGACAGGGGTAATGGAGACCCGGTACTTC.

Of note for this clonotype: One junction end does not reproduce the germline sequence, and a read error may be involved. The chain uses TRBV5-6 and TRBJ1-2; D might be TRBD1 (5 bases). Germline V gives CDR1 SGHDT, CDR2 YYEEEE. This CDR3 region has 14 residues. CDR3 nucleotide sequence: TGTGCCGGCAGCTTGTTCGGGGGAGCCTATGGCTACACCTTC. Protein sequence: CAGSLFGGAYGYTF.

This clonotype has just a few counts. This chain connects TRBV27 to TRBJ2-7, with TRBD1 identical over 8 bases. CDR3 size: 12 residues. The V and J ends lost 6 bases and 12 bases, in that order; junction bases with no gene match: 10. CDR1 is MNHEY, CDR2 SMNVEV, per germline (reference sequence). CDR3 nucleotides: TGTGCCAGCAGGCTCAACAGGGGGTCGGTGTACTTC. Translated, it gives CASRLNRGSVYF.

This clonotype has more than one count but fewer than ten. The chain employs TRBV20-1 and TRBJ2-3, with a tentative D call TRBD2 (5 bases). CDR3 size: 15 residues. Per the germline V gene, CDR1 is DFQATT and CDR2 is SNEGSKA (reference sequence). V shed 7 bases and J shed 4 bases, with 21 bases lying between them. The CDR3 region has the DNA TGCAGTGTTCACCGGCGGGTCGGACCCGCAGATACGCAGTATTTT. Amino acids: CSVHRRVGPADTQYF.

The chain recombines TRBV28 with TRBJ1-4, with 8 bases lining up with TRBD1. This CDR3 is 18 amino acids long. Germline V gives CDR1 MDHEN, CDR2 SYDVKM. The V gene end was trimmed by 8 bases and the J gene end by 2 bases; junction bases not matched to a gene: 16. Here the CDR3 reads CASLRPRTGIFTNEKLFF. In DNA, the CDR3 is TGTGCCAGCCTACGTCCTCGGACAGGGATTTTCACTAATGAAAAACTGTTTTTT. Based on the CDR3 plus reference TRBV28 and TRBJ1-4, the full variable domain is DVKVTQSSRYLVKRTGEKVFLECVQDMDHENMFWYRQDPGLGLRLIYFSYDVKMKEKGDIPEGYSVSREKKERFSLILESASTNQTSMYLCASLRPRTGIFTNEKLFFGSGTQLSVL.

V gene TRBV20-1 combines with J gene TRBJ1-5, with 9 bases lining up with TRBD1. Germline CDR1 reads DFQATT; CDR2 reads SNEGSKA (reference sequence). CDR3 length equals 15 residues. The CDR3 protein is CCGGTGSRGNQPQHF. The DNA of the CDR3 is TGCTGTGGGGGGACAGGGTCCCGAGGCAATCAGCCCCAGCATTTT.

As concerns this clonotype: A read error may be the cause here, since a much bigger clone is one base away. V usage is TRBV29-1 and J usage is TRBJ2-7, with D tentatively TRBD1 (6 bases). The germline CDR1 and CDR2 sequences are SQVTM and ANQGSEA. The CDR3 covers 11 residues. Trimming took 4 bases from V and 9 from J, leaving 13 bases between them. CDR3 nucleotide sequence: TGCAGCGTTGGTGGACAGTGGGGGCAGTACGTC. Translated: CSVGGQWGQYV.

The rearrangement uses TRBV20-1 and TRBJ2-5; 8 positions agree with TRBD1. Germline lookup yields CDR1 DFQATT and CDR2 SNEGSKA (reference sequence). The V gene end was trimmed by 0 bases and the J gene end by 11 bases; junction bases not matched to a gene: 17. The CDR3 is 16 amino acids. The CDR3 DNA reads TGCAGTGCTAGAGATCTGAGAGGGCAGGGGGCACGAGAGCAGTACTTC. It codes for CSARDLRGQGAREQYF.

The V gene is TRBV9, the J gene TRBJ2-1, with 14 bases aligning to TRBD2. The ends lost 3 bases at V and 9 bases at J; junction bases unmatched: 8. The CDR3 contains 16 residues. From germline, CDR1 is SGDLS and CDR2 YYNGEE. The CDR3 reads CASSEMGLAGVTEQFF. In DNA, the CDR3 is TGTGCCAGCAGCGAGATGGGACTAGCGGGAGTGACTGAGCAGTTCTTC.

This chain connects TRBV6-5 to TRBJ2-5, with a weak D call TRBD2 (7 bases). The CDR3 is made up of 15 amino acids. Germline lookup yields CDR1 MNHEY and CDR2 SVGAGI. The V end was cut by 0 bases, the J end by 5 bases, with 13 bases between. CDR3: CASSYSGGPLETQYF. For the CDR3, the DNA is TGTGCCAGCAGTTACTCGGGGGGGCCTTTGGAGACCCAGTACTTC.

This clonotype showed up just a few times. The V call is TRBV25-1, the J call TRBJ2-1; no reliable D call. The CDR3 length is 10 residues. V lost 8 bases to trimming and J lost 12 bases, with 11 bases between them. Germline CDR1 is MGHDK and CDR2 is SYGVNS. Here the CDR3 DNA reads TGTGCCAGCGGTAGCCTTGGGCAGTTCTTC. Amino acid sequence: CASGSLGQFF.

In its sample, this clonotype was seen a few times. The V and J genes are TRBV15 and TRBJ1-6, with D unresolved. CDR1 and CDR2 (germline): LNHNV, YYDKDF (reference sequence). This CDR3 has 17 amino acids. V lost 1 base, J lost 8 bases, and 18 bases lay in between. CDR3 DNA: TGTGCCACCAGCAGAGCCCGAGGACTACAGATAGATTCACCCCTCCACTTT. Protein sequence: CATSRARGLQIDSPLHF.

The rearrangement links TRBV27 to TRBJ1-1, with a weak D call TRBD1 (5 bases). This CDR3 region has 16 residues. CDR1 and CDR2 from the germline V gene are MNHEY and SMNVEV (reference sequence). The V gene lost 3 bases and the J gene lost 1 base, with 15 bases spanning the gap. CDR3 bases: TGTGCCAGCAGTTTTCTCGATGAAGGGGAGAACACTGAAGCTTTCTTT. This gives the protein CASSFLDEGENTEAFF.